This TCR beta chain was sequenced in a study of cytomegalovirus exposure and HLA in healthy donors. Findings and caveats of the study: In vitro assays verified that three CMV-associated chains recognized CMV antigens specifically. Some V segments could not be told apart, so they were left out, TRBV6-2 and TRBV6-3 among them. Across donors, most TCRs were seen rarely, yet some public ones were widespread. Sequencing depth across donors, presence/absence analyses assumed, was roughly uniform.

Germline-derived CDR1 and CDR2 are SEHNR and FQNEAQ (reference sequence). The CDR3 totals 13 residues. Amplification used 60 Vbeta primers and 13 Jbeta primers. Repertoires were generated with immunoSEQ multiplex PCR, while TCRdb's copy carries only in-frame clones and drops some. The sample consists of some 170,000 clones, about 80% of them appearing once. As for this clone: Its antigen remains unknown. The junction differs from germline at one of its ends, possibly a read error.

The receptor was derived from a man aged 25-45 years in good health and CMV-seronegative. V usage is TRBV7-9 and J usage is TRBJ1-2, with 11 bases identical to TRBD1. Material: PBMCs. The CDR3 loop reads CSSTDRGRRGYTF. CDR3 DNA: TGTTCCAGCACGGACAGGGGGCGTCGAGGCTACACCTTC. The variable domain in full, with the rest retrieved from reference TRBV7-9 and TRBJ1-2, is DTGVSQNPRHKITKRGQNVTFRCDPISEHNRLYWYRQTLGQGPEFLTYFQNEAQLEKSRLLSDRFSAERPKGSFSTLEIQRTEQGDSAMYLCSSTDRGRRGYTFGSGTRLTVV.